The 5 T cell receptor beta chains given below trace back to one sample, sequenced in a study of blood T cell repertoires in COVID-19. Libraries were prepared by immunoSEQ multiplex PCR; TCRdb keeps only in-frame clonotypes and omits some of them. Of over 150,000 clones in the sample, more than 90% were seen once. Sequences were obtained from peripheral blood. The receptors were sampled from a man aged 50 or older with acute or convalescent COVID-19.

In nucleotides, the CDR3 is TGCGCCACCACGGGACAGGGACCCGAGCAGTACTTC. Its translation: CATTGQGPEQYF. The chain is built from TRBV10-1 and TRBJ2-7; TRBD1 agrees at 9 bases. The CDR3 sequence is 12 residues long. CDR1 and CDR2 (germline): WNHNN, SYGVQD (reference sequence). The V segment lost 10 bases and the J segment 6 bases; nucleotides outside the gene matches: 7.

This chain links TRBV4-2 with TRBJ1-6; D is possibly TRBD1 (5 bases). The germline CDR1 and CDR2 sequences are LGHNA and YNFKEQ. V gave up 2 bases and J gave up 7 bases, with 15 bases separating them. There are 16 residues in the CDR3. CDR3 in amino acids: CASSQLGREDNSPLHF. CDR3 sequence (DNA): TGTGCCAGCAGCCAATTGGGGCGGGAAGACAATTCACCCCTCCACTTT.

The V and J genes are TRBV19 and TRBJ1-6; TRBD1 might be the D (5 bases). Germline lookup yields CDR1 LNHDA and CDR2 SQIVND (reference sequence). V was shortened by 7 bases and J by 4 bases, with 11 bases between the two germline ends. The CDR3 length is 14 residues. CDR3 sequence (DNA): TGTGCCAGTACTGCGGGACCTTATAATTCACCCCTCCACTTT. This encodes CASTAGPYNSPLHF.

This clone appeared a single time. The V and J genes are TRBV6-2 or TRBV6-3 and TRBJ1-5, with a weak D call TRBD1 (6 bases). Looked up from germline, CDR1 is MNHEY and CDR2 is SVGEGT. V was trimmed by 2 bases and J by 4 bases, leaving 9 bases between them. This CDR3 contains 14 residues. CDR3 coding DNA: TGTGCCAGCAGTTACCGGGACACTAATCAGCCCCAGCATTTT. Protein sequence: CASSYRDTNQPQHF.

DNA for the CDR3: TGTGCCAGCAGTGAGCGGGGGGCGAGGGGTGACTATGGCTACACCTTC. It translates to CASSERGARGDYGYTF. The chain couples TRBV2 to TRBJ1-2, with TRBD1 as a possible D gene (6 bases). Trimming pared 3 bases from V and 3 bases from J, leaving 17 bases between. CDR3 length equals 16 residues. From germline, CDR1 is SNHLY and CDR2 FYNNEI.